This is a list of T cell receptor beta chains from one sample in a study of blood T cell repertoires in COVID-19. Some clones are missing from TCRdb's copy, which holds only in-frame ones; the method was immunoSEQ multiplex PCR. This table holds 200,000 to 300,000 clones, 85% found once. Input material: peripheral blood. The receptor set was obtained from a woman between 55 and 75 years old with active or convalescent COVID-19. CDR3s leave out the opening cysteine and the closing phenylalanine or tryptophan.

j_call,v_call,cdr3_aa
TRBJ2-2,TRBV24-1,ATSDFGGTTTGELF
TRBJ2-1,TRBV7-6,ASSQTSGTRNEQF
TRBJ2-2,TRBV2,ASRAGQNTGELF
TRBJ1-2,TRBV6-5,ASSYTGTYGYT
TRBJ2-1,TRBV5-1,ASFPRTSGNYNEQF
TRBJ1-1,TRBV7-8,ASLGAGAQRETEAF
TRBJ1-5,TRBV19,ASSIARNQPQH
TRBJ2-7,TRBV27,ASSYGGTYEQY
TRBJ2-5,TRBV10-3,AISPPGVETQY
TRBJ2-1,TRBV18,ASSLVAGLNNEQF
TRBJ2-5,TRBV19,ASSRSASGAQETQY